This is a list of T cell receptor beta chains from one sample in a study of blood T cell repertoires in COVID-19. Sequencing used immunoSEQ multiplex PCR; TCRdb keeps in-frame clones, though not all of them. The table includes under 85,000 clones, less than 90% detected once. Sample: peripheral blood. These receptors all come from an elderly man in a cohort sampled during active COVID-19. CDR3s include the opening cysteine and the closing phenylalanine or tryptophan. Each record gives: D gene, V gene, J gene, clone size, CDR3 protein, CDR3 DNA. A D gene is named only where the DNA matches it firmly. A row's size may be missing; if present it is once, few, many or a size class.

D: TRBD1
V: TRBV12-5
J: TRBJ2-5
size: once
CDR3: CASGLSLGTAVQETQYF
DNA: TGTGCTAGTGGTTTGTCTCTCGGGACAGCAGTACAAGAGACCCAGTACTTC

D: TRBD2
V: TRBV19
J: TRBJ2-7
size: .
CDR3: CASSREGPGVRYF
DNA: TGTGCCAGTAGTAGGGAGGGTCCGGGGGTTCGGTACTTC

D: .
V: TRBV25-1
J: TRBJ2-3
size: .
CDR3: CASSLLNTQYF
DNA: TGTGCCAGCAGTCTTTTAAATACGCAGTATTTT

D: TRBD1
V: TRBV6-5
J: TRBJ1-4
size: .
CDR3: CASSRGQGVREKLFF
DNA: TGTGCCAGCAGCCGGGGACAGGGTGTCAGAGAAAAACTGTTTTTT

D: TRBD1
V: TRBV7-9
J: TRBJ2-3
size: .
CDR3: CASSTYRGFSTDTQYF
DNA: TGTGCCAGCAGCACGTACAGGGGTTTTAGCACAGATACGCAGTATTTT

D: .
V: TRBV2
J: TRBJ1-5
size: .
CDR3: CASSDSGVVWGENQPQHF
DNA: TGTGCCAGCAGCGATTCCGGCGTGGTTTGGGGGGAAAATCAGCCCCAGCATTTT

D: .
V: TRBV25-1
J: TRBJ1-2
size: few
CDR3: CASRDSFYGYTF
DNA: TGTGCCAGCAGGGACAGTTTCTATGGCTACACCTTC

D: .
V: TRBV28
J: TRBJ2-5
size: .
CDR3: CASSSSQTPRLTQYF
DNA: TGTGCCAGCAGTTCCTCCCAGACTCCGAGACTTACCCAGTACTTC

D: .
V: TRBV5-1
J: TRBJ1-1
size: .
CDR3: CASSFGTMQDTEAFF
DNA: TGCGCCAGCAGCTTTGGGACTATGCAAGACACTGAAGCTTTCTTT

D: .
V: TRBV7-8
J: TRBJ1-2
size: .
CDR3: CASSLGRGGGYTF
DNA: TGTGCCAGCAGCTTAGGGAGGGGTGGTGGCTACACCTTC

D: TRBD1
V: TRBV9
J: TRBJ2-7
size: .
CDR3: CASSVSWDKWDRGHNEQYF
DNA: TGTGCCAGCAGCGTGTCGTGGGATAAATGGGACAGGGGGCATAACGAGCAGTACTTC

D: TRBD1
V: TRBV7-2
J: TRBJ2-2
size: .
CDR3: CASSWTGFGTGELFF
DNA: TGTGCCAGCAGCTGGACAGGGTTCGGCACCGGGGAGCTGTTTTTT

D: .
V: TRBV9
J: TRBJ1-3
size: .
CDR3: CASSVSGSGNTIYF
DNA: TGTGCCAGCAGCGTTTCAGGGTCTGGAAACACCATATATTTT

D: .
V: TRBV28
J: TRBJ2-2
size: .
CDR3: CASHPEEVPGLGELFF
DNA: TGTGCCAGTCACCCCGAGGAGGTTCCCGGATTGGGGGAGCTGTTTTTT